The clone carrying this TCR beta chain is categorized as medium-sized. Its antigen is currently unknown. The data derive from a study of tumor-infiltrating lymphocytes in localized non-small cell lung cancer. Study in general: From each patient, both tumor and uninvolved lung, non-adjacent to tumor, were sampled. Study-level findings and limits: Only some patients had TCR sequencing, depending on available tissue. Tumors had more T cell infiltration than uninvolved lung, per TCRbeta sequencing and CD3 counts.

The CDR3 is 15 amino acids. CDR1 MDHEN and CDR2 SYDVKM come from the germline V gene. The V segment lost 3 bases and the J segment 6 bases; nucleotides outside the gene matches: 7. Some clones are missing from TCRdb's copy, which holds only in-frame ones; the method was immunoSEQ multiplex PCR. The profile shows some 11,000 clones, approximately 80% of them singletons. Sequenced input: uninvolved lung tissue not adjacent to the tumor. The gene calls are TRBV28 and TRBJ2-3, with 9 bases aligning to TRBD2. This receptor was taken from a human donor with non-small cell lung cancer. This chain's CDR3 is CASSFGREGLDTQYF. The CDR3 DNA sequence: TGTGCCAGCAGTTTCGGGCGGGAGGGCCTGGATACGCAGTATTTT.